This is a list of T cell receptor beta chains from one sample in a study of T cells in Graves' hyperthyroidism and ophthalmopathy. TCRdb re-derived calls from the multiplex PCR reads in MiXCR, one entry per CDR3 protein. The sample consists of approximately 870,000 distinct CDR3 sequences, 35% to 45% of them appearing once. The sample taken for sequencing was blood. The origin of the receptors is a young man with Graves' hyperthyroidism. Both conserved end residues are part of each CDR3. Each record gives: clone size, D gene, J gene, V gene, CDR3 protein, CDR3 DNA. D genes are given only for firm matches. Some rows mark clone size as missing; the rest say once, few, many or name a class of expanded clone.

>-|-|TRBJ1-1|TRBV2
CASGERQHRTEAFF
TGTGCCAGCGGAGAACGGCAGCACAGAACTGAAGCTTTCTTT
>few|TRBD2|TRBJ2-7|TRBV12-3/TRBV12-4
CASSSPGLAGVPGEQYF
TGTGCCAGCAGTTCACCTGGACTAGCGGGAGTTCCAGGCGAGCAGTACTTC
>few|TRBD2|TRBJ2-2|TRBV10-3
CAISDEPGRARTGELFF
TGTGCCATCAGTGATGAGCCCGGGAGGGCCAGGACCGGGGAGCTGTTTTTT
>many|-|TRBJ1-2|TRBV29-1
CSVENTQYGYTF
TGCAGCGTGGAGAATACCCAGTATGGCTACACCTTC
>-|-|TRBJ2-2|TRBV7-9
CASSLGDSLRGTGELFF
TGTGCCAGCAGCTTAGGGGACTCGCTAAGGGGCACCGGGGAGCTGTTTTTT
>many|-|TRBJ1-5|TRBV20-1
CSARDGSNQPQHF
TGCAGTGCTAGGGACGGTAGCAATCAGCCCCAGCATTTT
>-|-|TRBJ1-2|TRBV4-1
CASSQGSSSVYGYTF
TGCGCCAGCAGCCAAGGGAGTTCCAGCGTCTATGGCTACACCTTC
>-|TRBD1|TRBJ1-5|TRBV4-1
CASSQGQGAKQPQHF
TGCGCCAGCAGCCAAGGGCAGGGGGCAAAACAGCCCCAGCATTTT
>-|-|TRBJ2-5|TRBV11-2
CASRHWWGVDETQYF
TGTGCCAGCAGGCACTGGTGGGGCGTCGATGAGACCCAGTACTTC
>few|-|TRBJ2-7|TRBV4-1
CASSHSGTLTDEQYF
TGCGCCAGCAGCCACTCCGGGACACTCACCGACGAGCAGTACTTC
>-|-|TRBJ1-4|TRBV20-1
CSALRRGHQEKLFF
TGCAGTGCCCTCAGGCGGGGGCATCAAGAAAAACTGTTTTTT
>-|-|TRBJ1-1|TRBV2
CASTPPSVNTEAFF
TGTGCCAGCACTCCCCCGTCAGTGAACACTGAAGCTTTCTTT
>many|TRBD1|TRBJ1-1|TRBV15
CATSEQQGRTAFF
TGTGCCACCAGCGAGCAACAGGGGCGCACGGCTTTCTTT
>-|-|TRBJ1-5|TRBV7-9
CASSLLEEPNQPQHF
TGTGCCAGCAGTTTATTGGAGGAACCTAATCAGCCCCAGCATTTT
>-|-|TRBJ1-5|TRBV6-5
CASSEGRGSNQPQHF
TGTGCCAGCAGTGAAGGCAGGGGTAGCAATCAGCCCCAGCATTTT
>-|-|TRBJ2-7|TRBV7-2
CASSLAGPMDF
TGTGCCAGCAGCTTAGCAGGCCCAATGGACTTC
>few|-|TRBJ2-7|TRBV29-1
CSVRTDAYEQYF
TGCAGCGTTCGGACGGATGCCTACGAGCAGTACTTC
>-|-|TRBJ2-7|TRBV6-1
CATKQILEQYF
TGTGCCACCAAACAGATTCTCGAGCAGTACTTC
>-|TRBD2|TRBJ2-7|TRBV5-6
CASSTGTSGSHEQYF
TGTGCCAGCAGCACCGGGACTAGCGGGAGTCACGAGCAGTACTTC
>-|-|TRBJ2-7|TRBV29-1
CSIRDLSSYEQYF
TGCAGCATCCGGGACTTAAGCTCCTACGAGCAGTACTTC
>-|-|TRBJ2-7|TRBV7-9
CASSLLGRIYGQYF
TGTGCCAGCAGCCTACTCGGACGGATCTACGGGCAGTACTTC
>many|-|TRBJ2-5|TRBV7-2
CASSQGTQYF
TGTGCCAGCAGCCAAGGGACCCAGTACTTC
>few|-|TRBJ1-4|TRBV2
CASISGLFENLFF
TGTGCCAGCATTTCTGGCCTCTTTGAAAACCTGTTTTTT
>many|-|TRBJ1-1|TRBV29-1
CSVVRAGGNTEAFF
TGCAGCGTTGTAAGGGCGGGGGGGAACACTGAAGCTTTCTTT
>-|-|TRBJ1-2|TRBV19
CASRPRYTF
TGTGCCAGTAGACCTCGCTACACCTTC
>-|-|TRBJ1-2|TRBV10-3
CAIRIREEYGYTF
TGTGCCATCAGGATCCGGGAGGAGTATGGCTACACCTTC
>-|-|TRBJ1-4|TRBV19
CASSNPGHLLSGIFF
TGTGCCAGTAGTAACCCGGGACATCTTCTGAGCGGGATTTTTTTT
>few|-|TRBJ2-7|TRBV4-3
CASSPDRRRMDEQYF
TGCGCCAGCAGCCCCGACCGGCGCAGGATGGACGAGCAGTACTTC
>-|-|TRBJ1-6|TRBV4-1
CASSQLPGDNSPLHF
TGCGCCAGCAGCCAACTGCCAGGGGATAATTCACCCCTCCACTTT
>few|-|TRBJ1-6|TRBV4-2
CASSQAGVQGSSPLHF
TGTGCCAGCAGCCAAGCAGGGGTTCAGGGGAGTTCACCCCTCCACTTT
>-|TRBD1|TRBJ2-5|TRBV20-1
CSARPRDRVQETQYF
TGCAGTGCTAGACCTCGGGACAGGGTCCAAGAGACCCAGTACTTC
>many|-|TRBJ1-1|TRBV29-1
CSTGPEAFF
TGCAGCACGGGGCCGGAAGCTTTCTTT
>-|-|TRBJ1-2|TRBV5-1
CASSLDTGSFYGYTF
TGCGCCAGCAGCTTGGATACCGGGAGCTTTTATGGCTACACCTTC
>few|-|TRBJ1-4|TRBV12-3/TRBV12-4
CASSLYGTLNEKLFF
TGTGCCAGCAGCCTTTACGGGACCCTTAATGAAAAACTGTTTTTT
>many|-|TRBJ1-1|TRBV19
CASSLGGGAFF
TGTGCCAGTAGTTTGGGCGGTGGCGCTTTCTTT
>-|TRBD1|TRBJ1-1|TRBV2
CAREGATEAFF
TGTGCCCGAGAGGGGGCAACTGAAGCTTTCTTT
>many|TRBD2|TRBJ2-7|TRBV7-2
CASSLSGRALGEQYF
TGTGCCAGCAGCCTTAGCGGGAGGGCGCTAGGCGAGCAGTACTTC
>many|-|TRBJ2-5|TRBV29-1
CSVDRYQETQYF
TGCAGCGTTGACAGGTACCAAGAGACCCAGTACTTC
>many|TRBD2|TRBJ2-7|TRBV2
CAVLSAGGNYEQYF
TGTGCCGTCCTCTCCGCGGGGGGCAACTACGAGCAGTACTTC
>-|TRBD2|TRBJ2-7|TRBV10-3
CASTGGLMNEQYF
TGTGCCAGCACGGGGGGGCTGATGAACGAGCAGTACTTC
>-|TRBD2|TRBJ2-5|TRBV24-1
CATSDAGGPPTQYF
TGTGCCACCAGTGATGCGGGGGGGCCTCCGACCCAGTACTTC